Following are 26 T cell receptor beta chains from one sample sequenced in a study of blood T cell repertoires in COVID-19 (dated by TCRdb to 2020 to 2022). Library preparation used the immunoSEQ multiplex PCR assay. TCRdb holds this immuneACCESS table with in-frame rearrangements only. Some clones are missing; in checked studies, unresolved V genes explain under half, and the rest has no known cause. This sample lists roughly 100,000 clones; roughly 80% were detected once. The leading ten clones occupy roughly a fifth of the sample. Sequencing used peripheral blood. The receptors originated from a woman in her 70s with acute or convalescent COVID-19.

The chain couples TRBV5-1 to TRBJ2-7; 8 bases agree with TRBD1. CDR3 length: 14 amino acids. Germline values: CDR1 SGHRS, CDR2 YFSETQ. V shed 4 bases, J shed 1 base, and the junction held 4 bases outside the gene matches. CDR3 nucleotides: TGCGCCAGCAGCCGGACAGGGAGGTCCTACGAGCAGTACTTC. It codes for CASSRTGRSYEQYF. Complete variable domain (other parts from reference TRBV5-1 and TRBJ2-7): KAGVTQTPRYLIKTRGQQVTLSCSPISGHRSVSWYQQTPGQGLQFLFEYFSETQRNKGNFPGRFSGRQFSNSRSEMNVSTLELGDSALYLCASSRTGRSYEQYFGPGTRLTVT.

The rearrangement joins TRBV5-4 to TRBJ1-4; 7 bases line up with TRBD1. Germline CDR1 and CDR2: SGHNT and YYREEE (reference sequence). This CDR3 is built from 15 residues. V gave up 1 base and J gave up 8 bases; unmatched junction bases: 8. The CDR3 spells CASSLSGGIGEKLFF. The CDR3 region has the DNA TGTGCCAGCAGCTTGTCAGGGGGAATAGGGGAAAAACTGTTTTTT.

In regard to this clone: Other DNA variants within this sample encode the same CDR3. The genes are TRBV4-1 and TRBJ1-2; D ambiguous. CDR3 length: 15 amino acids. Between the trimmed V and J ends, which lost 2 bases and 3 bases, there was a span of 13 bases. The germline gives CDR1 MGHRA, CDR2 YSYEKL. The chain's CDR3 is CASSQSGGRDYGYTF. The CDR3 nucleotides read TGCGCCAGCAGCCAATCCGGAGGGAGAGACTATGGCTACACCTTC.

The chain employs TRBV19 and TRBJ1-5; 9 nucleotides agree with TRBD1. Germline V gene lookup returns CDR1 LNHDA and CDR2 SQIVND (reference sequence). The CDR3 is 13 amino acids. The V and J ends lost 7 bases and 6 bases, in that order; junction bases with no gene match: 4. CDR3 DNA: TGTGCCAGTAACCCACAGGGGGCTCAGCCCCAGCATTTT. As protein: CASNPQGAQPQHF.

Worth noting for this clone: Its ends do not fully match the called genes, so a read error is possible. The chain joins TRBV28 to TRBJ1-5, with D maybe TRBD1 (6 bases). Germline CDR1 reads MDHEN; CDR2 reads SYDVKM. There are 11 residues in the CDR3. CDR3 bases: TGTGCCAGCAGTTTAACAGGGCAGCTTTTTTTT. Protein sequence: CASSLTGQLFF. The variable domain in full, completed from reference TRBV28 and TRBJ1-5, reads DVKVTQSSRYLVKRTGEKVFLECVQDMDHENMFWYRQDPGLGLRLIYFSYDVKMKEKGDIPEGYSVSREKKERFSLILESASTNQTSMYLCASSLTGQLFFGDGTRLSIL.

The chain links TRBV19 to TRBJ2-2; 12 bases map to TRBD1. This CDR3 region has 15 residues. Germline V gives CDR1 LNHDA, CDR2 SQIVND (reference sequence). The ends lost 8 bases at V and 4 bases at J; junction bases unmatched: 5. The CDR3 region has the DNA TGTGCCAGTCGGGACAGGGGGCAGAGCACCGGGGAGCTGTTTTTT. It specifies CASRDRGQSTGELFF.

This clone was seen only a few times. V usage is TRBV9 and J usage is TRBJ2-7; D perhaps matches TRBD1 (6 bases). The ends were cut back, 1 base at V and 2 bases at J, with 16 bases in the middle. The germline V gene encodes CDR1 SGDLS and CDR2 YYNGEE. This CDR3 has 16 amino acids. The CDR3 sequence: CASSVTPQGLPYEQYF. Written as DNA, the CDR3 is TGTGCCAGCAGCGTAACCCCCCAGGGGCTCCCCTACGAGCAGTACTTC.

This clone was recorded only once. The chain employs TRBV11-2 and TRBJ2-3, with 8 bases fitting TRBD2. J gave up 2 bases and V 0 bases, and 7 bases lay outside the gene matches. The CDR3 is 17 residues long. Germline CDR1 is SGHAT and CDR2 is FQNNGV. The CDR3 DNA sequence: TGTGCCAGCAGCTTAGAGCGGGGGGCCGGAACCACAGATACGCAGTATTTT. Its translation: CASSLERGAGTTDTQYF.

This clone was counted a few times. This chain links TRBV7-2 with TRBJ2-7, with TRBD1 matching over 9 bases. Germline V CDR1 and CDR2: SGHTA, FQGNSA. The CDR3 extends over 15 amino acids. Unmatched junction bases numbered 5, after V lost 2 bases and J lost 3 bases. The CDR3 here is CASSLRWDRVYEQYF. DNA for the CDR3: TGTGCCAGCAGCTTAAGGTGGGACAGGGTCTACGAGCAGTACTTC.

This clone occurred a few times. The chain's CDR3 is CASTTQGKAFF. In DNA, the CDR3 is TGTGCCAGCACTACACAGGGGAAAGCTTTCTTT. The J gene is TRBJ1-1, the V gene TRBV28; TRBD1 aligns across 7 bases. CDR3 length: 11 amino acids. V gave up 7 bases and J gave up 9 bases; unmatched junction bases: 5. Germline CDR1 reads MDHEN; CDR2 reads SYDVKM.

The rearrangement joins TRBV29-1 to TRBJ1-2, with TRBD1 matching 9 bases. V lost 3 bases to trimming and J lost 4 bases; unmatched junction nucleotides: 12. This CDR3 comprises 16 residues. Germline lookup yields CDR1 SQVTM and CDR2 ANQGSEA. The CDR3 reads CSVDDRGNPSSYGYTF. CDR3 nucleotide sequence: TGCAGCGTTGACGACAGGGGGAATCCGAGTAGCTATGGCTACACCTTC.

The rearrangement uses TRBV30 and TRBJ1-5; 7 nucleotides align to TRBD1. With V trimmed by 0 bases and J by 4 bases, 6 bases remained unmatched. In germline, CDR1 is GTSNPN, CDR2 SVGIG (reference sequence). This CDR3 contains 15 residues. The CDR3 is CAWSVGGTVNQPQHF. The CDR3 nucleotides are TGTGCCTGGAGTGTAGGGGGGACAGTTAATCAGCCCCAGCATTTT.

This clone has more than one count but fewer than ten. This rearrangement joins TRBV29-1 to TRBJ2-3; D may be TRBD1 (5 bases). V was pared by 3 bases and J by 5 bases, with 9 bases between. This CDR3 is built from 12 residues. Germline V gives CDR1 SQVTM, CDR2 ANQGSEA. CDR3 bases: TGCAGCGTTGATTCGCAGGGAGATACGCAGTATTTT. It translates to CSVDSQGDTQYF.

The chain uses TRBV9 and TRBJ2-7; TRBD2 is a possible D gene (6 bases). CDR3 length: 16 residues. Trimming pared 0 bases from V and 4 bases from J, leaving 17 bases between. The germline V gene encodes CDR1 SGDLS and CDR2 YYNGEE. CDR3: CASSVGRGTLGYEQYF. CDR3 nucleotides: TGTGCCAGCAGCGTAGGACGGGGGACTTTAGGGTACGAGCAGTACTTC.

This clone was picked up a small number of times. This chain uses TRBV10-3 with TRBJ2-3, with a possible D match to TRBD2 (6 bases). V lost 3 bases and J 4 bases, leaving 11 bases between the germline ends. The length of the CDR3 is 14 residues. Per the germline V gene, CDR1 is ENHRY and CDR2 is SYGVKD. This chain's CDR3 is CAISDWRGADTQYF. The CDR3 region has the DNA TGTGCCATCAGTGATTGGCGGGGAGCAGATACGCAGTATTTT.

This clone appeared a few times. The V call is TRBV12-3 or TRBV12-4, the J call TRBJ1-1; D is possibly TRBD1 (6 bases). The CDR3 is made up of 13 amino acids. With 4 bases removed from V and 5 bases from J, the gap between germline ends came to 11 bases. The CDR3 sequence: CASSSNRVTEAFF. For the CDR3, the DNA is TGTGCCAGCAGTTCGAACAGGGTTACTGAAGCTTTCTTT.

This sequence joins TRBV6-5 and TRBJ2-7; tentatively, D is TRBD1 (6 bases). The CDR3 runs 14 residues. CDR1 is MNHEY and CDR2 is SVGAGI in the germline V gene. The germline V and J ends were trimmed by 4 bases and 4 bases, with 14 bases remaining between them. The CDR3 nucleotides are TGTGCCAGCAGTTTCCAGGGGACCGAGTACGAGCAGTACTTC. Translation: CASSFQGTEYEQYF.

The chain joins TRBV19 to TRBJ1-1; 9 bases map to TRBD1. V trimming: 3 bases; J trimming: 5 bases; junction bases outside the gene matches: 7. CDR1 and CDR2 (germline): LNHDA, SQIVND (reference sequence). The length of the CDR3 is 15 residues. CDR3 DNA sequence: TGTGCCAGTAGTATGGTTGGGACAGGGAAAACTGAAGCTTTCTTT. Residues: CASSMVGTGKTEAFF.

J is TRBJ2-7 and V is TRBV18; 9 bases fit TRBD1. This CDR3 contains 16 residues. V dropped 2 bases and J dropped 2; count of bases not matched to a gene: 7. From germline, CDR1 is KGHSH and CDR2 LQKENI. The CDR3 coding sequence is TGTGCCAGCTCACCATCACAGGGGGCAACTACCTACGAGCAGTACTTC. This translates into CASSPSQGATTYEQYF.

V usage is TRBV3-1 (or the pseudogene TRBV3-2) and J usage is TRBJ1-2; D remains ambiguous. V lost 6 bases, J lost 4 bases, and 6 bases lay in between. The germline CDR1 and CDR2 sequences are LGHDT and YNNKEL (reference sequence). CDR3 length: 11 amino acids. This CDR3 is CASRSVYGYTF. The CDR3, as DNA: TGTGCCAGCAGGTCGGTCTATGGCTACACCTTC.

The rearrangement uses TRBV5-5 and TRBJ2-3, with 7 nucleotides matching TRBD2. This CDR3 spans 16 amino acids. The V gene end was trimmed by 6 bases and the J gene end by 2 bases; junction bases not matched to a gene: 12. The germline CDR1 and CDR2 sequences are SGHKS and YYEKEE (reference sequence). The CDR3 coding sequence is TGTGCCAGCATCAGACTGGGGGGGTCCCCCACAGATACGCAGTATTTT. Its protein product is CASIRLGGSPTDTQYF.

The J gene is TRBJ1-5, the V gene TRBV21-1; the DNA was not used to check the table's D call, TRBD1. TRBV21-1 is shown as a pseudogene. CDR3 length equals 14 residues. Here the CDR3 DNA reads TGTGCCAGAACCGGAACCAGGGGGCATCAGCCCCAGCATTTT. The encoded protein is CARTGTRGHQPQHF.

The J gene is TRBJ1-4, the V gene TRBV30, with D tentatively TRBD1 (5 bases). The germline V gene encodes CDR1 GTSNPN and CDR2 SVGIG (reference sequence). Trimming took off 0 bases at V and 8 bases at J, with 13 bases between the two ends. This CDR3 is 14 amino acids long. This CDR3 reads CAWSVRGRKEKLFF. Written as DNA, the CDR3 is TGTGCCTGGAGTGTAAGGGGAAGAAAGGAAAAACTGTTTTTT. Based on the CDR3 plus reference TRBV30 and TRBJ1-4, the full variable domain is SQTIHQWPATLVQPVGSPLSLECTVEGTSNPNLYWYRQAAGRGLQLLFYSVGIGQISSEVPQNLSASRPQDRQFILSSKKLLLSDSGFYLCAWSVRGRKEKLFFGSGTQLSVL.

The chain combines TRBV2 with TRBJ2-2; a possible D gene is TRBD1 (5 bases). CDR3 length: 15 residues. V lost 5 bases, J lost 1 base, and 11 bases lay in between. Germline V gene data show CDR1 as SNHLY and CDR2 as FYNNEI. CDR3 sequence reads: CASSPRTQNTGELFF. The CDR3 DNA reads TGTGCCAGCAGTCCTCGGACACAGAACACCGGGGAGCTGTTTTTT.

The count of this clone is one. This chain uses TRBV19 with TRBJ1-5; 8 positions match TRBD1. Germline-derived CDR1 and CDR2 are LNHDA and SQIVND (reference sequence). V lost 9 bases and J lost 2; bases outside the gene matches: 9. This CDR3 is built from 15 residues. CDR3 nucleotide sequence: TGTGCCAGCAGAAAACCGGGACAGGGCAATCAGCCCCAGCATTTT. This codes for CASRKPGQGNQPQHF. The variable domain in full, completed from reference TRBV19 and TRBJ1-5, reads DGGITQSPKYLFRKEGQNVTLSCEQNLNHDAMYWYRQDPGQGLRLIYYSQIVNDFQKGDIAEGYSVSREKKESFPLTVTSAQKNPTAFYLCASRKPGQGNQPQHFGDGTRLSIL.

The CDR3 reads CASSYSKGGEAFF. Written as DNA, the CDR3 is TGTGCCAGCAGTTACTCGAAGGGAGGGGAAGCTTTCTTT. This chain joins TRBV6-5 and TRBJ1-1; D is uncertain. CDR1 is MNHEY and CDR2 is SVGAGI in the germline V gene. The CDR3 has 13 residues. With 0 bases removed from V and 8 bases from J, the gap between germline ends came to 10 bases.